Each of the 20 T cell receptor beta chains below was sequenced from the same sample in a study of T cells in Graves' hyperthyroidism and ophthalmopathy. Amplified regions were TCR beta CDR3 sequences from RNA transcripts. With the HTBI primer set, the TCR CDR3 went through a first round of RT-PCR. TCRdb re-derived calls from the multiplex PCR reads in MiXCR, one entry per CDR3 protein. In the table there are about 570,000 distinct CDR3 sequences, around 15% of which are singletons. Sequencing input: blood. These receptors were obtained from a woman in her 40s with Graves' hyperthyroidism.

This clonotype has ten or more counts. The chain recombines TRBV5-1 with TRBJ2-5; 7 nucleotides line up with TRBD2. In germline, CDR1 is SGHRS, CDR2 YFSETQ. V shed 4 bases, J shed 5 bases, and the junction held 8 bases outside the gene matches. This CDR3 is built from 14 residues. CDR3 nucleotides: TGCGCCAGCAGCACCCCAACTAGCGACGAGACCCAGTACTTC. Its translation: CASSTPTSDETQYF.

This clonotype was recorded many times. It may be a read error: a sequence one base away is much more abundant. The CDR3: CAWNPPELRRGYTF. The CDR3 DNA sequence: TGTGCCTGGAACCCGCCGGAACTCCGAAGGGGCTACACCTTC. The chain employs TRBV30 and TRBJ1-2, with D unresolved. Germline assignment: CDR1 GTSNPN and CDR2 SVGIG (reference sequence). V was shortened by 4 bases and J by 8 bases, with 20 bases between the two germline ends. The CDR3 is 14 residues long.

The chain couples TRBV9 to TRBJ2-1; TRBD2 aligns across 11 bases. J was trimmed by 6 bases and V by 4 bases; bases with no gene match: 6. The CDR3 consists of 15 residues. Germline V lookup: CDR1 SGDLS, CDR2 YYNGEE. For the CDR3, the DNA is TGTGCCAGCAGCCCAATTAGCGGGAGGGCCAATGAGCAGTTCTTC. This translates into CASSPISGRANEQFF.

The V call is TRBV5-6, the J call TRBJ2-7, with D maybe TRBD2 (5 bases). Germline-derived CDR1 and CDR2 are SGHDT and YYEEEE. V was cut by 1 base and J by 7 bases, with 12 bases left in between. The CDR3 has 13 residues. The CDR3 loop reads CASSLKVSGEQYF. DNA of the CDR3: TGTGCCAGCAGCTTGAAGGTCTCGGGGGAGCAGTACTTC. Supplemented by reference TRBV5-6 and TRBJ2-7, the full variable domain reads DAGVTQSPTHLIKTRGQQVTLRCSPKSGHDTVSWYQQALGQGPQFIFQYYEEEERQRGNFPDRFSGHQFPNYSSELNVNALLLGDSALYLCASSLKVSGEQYFGPGTRLTVT.

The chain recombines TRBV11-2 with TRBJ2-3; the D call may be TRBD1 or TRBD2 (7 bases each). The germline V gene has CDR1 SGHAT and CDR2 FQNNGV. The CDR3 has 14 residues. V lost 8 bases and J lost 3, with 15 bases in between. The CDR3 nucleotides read TGTGCCAGCCAGGGGGGGGAGGCAACAGATACGCAGTATTTT. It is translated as CASQGGEATDTQYF.

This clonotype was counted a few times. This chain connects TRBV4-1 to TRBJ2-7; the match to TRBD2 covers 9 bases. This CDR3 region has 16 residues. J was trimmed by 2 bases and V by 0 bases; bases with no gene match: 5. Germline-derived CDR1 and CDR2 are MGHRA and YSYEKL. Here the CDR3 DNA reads TGCGCCAGCAGCCAAGAACCACTAGCGGGTACCTACGAGCAGTACTTC. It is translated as CASSQEPLAGTYEQYF.

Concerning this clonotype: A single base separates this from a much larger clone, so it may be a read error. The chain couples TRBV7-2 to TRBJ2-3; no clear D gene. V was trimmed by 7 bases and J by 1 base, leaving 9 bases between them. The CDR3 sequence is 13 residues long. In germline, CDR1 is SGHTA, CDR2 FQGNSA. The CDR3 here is CASNQIGTDTQYF. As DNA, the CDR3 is TGTGCCAGCAACCAAATCGGCACAGATACGCAGTATTTT.

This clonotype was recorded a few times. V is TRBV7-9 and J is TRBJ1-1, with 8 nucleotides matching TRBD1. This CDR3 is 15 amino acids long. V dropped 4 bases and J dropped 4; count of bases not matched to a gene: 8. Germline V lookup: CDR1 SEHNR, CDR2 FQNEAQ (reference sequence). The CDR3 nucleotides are TGTGCCAGCAGCTCGGACAGGGAAGGGGTCACTGAAGCTTTCTTT. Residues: CASSSDREGVTEAFF. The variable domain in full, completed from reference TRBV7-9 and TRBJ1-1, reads DTGVSQNPRHKITKRGQNVTFRCDPISEHNRLYWYRQTLGQGPEFLTYFQNEAQLEKSRLLSDRFSAERPKGSFSTLEIQRTEQGDSAMYLCASSSDREGVTEAFFGQGTRLTVV.

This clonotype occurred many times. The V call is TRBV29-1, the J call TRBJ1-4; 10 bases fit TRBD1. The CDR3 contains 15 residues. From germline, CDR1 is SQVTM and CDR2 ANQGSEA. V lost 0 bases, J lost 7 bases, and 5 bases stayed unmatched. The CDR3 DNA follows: TGCAGCGTTGAAGATTTGACAGGGGGCACTGAAAAACTGTTTTTT. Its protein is CSVEDLTGGTEKLFF.

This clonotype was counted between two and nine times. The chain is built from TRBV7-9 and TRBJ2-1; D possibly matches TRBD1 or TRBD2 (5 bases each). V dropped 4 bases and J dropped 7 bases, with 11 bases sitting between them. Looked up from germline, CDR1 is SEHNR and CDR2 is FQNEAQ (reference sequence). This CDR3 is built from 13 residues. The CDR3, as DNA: TGTGCCAGCAGCTGGGGGTTAGGGAATGAGCAGTTCTTC. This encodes CASSWGLGNEQFF.

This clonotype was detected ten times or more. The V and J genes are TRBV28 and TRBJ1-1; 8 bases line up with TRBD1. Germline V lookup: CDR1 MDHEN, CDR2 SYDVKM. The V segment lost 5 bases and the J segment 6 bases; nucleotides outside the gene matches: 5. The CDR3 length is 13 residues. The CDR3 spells CASSDSGGPEAFF. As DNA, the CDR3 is TGTGCCAGCAGTGACTCAGGGGGCCCTGAAGCTTTCTTT.

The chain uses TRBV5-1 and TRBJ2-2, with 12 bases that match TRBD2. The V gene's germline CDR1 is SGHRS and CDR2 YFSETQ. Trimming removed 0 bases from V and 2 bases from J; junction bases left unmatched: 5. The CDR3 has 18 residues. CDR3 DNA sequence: TGCGCCAGCAGCTTGGAGTGGACTAGCGGGACAAACACCGGGGAGCTGTTTTTT. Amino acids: CASSLEWTSGTNTGELFF.

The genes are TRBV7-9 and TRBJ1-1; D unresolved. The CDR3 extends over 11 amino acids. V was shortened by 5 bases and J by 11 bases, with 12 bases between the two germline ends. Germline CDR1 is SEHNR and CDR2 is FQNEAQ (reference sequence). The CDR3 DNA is TGTGCCAGCAGCCGCGAGACCGGGGCTTTCTTT. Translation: CASSRETGAFF.

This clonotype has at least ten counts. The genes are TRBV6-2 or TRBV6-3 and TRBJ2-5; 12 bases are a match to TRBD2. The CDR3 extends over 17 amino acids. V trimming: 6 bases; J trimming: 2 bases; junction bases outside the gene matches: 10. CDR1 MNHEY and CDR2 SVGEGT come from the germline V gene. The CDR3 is CASRTGLAGNLQETQYF. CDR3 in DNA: TGTGCCAGCAGAACCGGACTAGCGGGAAATCTGCAAGAGACCCAGTACTTC.

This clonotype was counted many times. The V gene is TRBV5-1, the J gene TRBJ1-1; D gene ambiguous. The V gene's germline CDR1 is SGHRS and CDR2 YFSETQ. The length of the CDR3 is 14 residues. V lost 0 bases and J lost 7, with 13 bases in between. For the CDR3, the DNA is TGCGCCAGCAGCTTGGAGGCACCTACTCTTGAAGCTTTCTTT. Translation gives CASSLEAPTLEAFF.

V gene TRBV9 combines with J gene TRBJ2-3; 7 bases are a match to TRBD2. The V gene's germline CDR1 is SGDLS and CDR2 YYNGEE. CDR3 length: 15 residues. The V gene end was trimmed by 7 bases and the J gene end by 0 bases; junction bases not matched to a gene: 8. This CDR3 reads CASSRASGSTDTQYF. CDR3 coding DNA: TGTGCCAGCTCGAGGGCTAGCGGTAGCACAGATACGCAGTATTTT.

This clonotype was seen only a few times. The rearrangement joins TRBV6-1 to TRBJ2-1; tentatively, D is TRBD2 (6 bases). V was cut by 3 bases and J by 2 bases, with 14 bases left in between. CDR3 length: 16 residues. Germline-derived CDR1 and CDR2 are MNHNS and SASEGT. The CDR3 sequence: CASSDLLARTYNEQFF. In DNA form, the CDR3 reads TGTGCCAGCAGTGATCTACTAGCCCGAACCTACAATGAGCAGTTCTTC.

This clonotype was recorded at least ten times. The CDR3 spells CASSPQNEKLFF. Written as DNA, the CDR3 is TGTGCCAGCTCACCACAGAATGAAAAACTGTTTTTT. The chain couples TRBV18 to TRBJ1-4, with no clear D. V was clipped by 1 base and J by 5 bases, with 2 bases between them. There are 12 residues in the CDR3. Germline assignment: CDR1 KGHSH and CDR2 LQKENI.

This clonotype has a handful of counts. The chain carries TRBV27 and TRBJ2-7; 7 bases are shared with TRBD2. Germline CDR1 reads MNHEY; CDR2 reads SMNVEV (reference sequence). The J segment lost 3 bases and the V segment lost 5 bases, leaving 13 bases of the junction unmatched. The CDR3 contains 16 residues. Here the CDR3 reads CASSLISSGTIYEQYF. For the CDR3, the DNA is TGTGCCAGCAGTCTAATCTCAAGCGGGACGATCTACGAGCAGTACTTC.

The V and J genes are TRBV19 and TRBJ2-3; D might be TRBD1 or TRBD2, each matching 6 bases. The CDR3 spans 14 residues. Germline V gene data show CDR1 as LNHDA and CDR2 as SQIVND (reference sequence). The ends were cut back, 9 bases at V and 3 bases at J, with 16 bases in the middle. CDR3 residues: CASCRGRWTDTQYF. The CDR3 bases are TGTGCCAGCTGTCGGGGGCGTTGGACAGATACGCAGTATTTT.